These T cell receptor beta chains were read from a single sample in a study of blood T cell repertoires in COVID-19. Only in-frame clones appear in the TCRdb table, and some are missing; sequencing was by immunoSEQ multiplex PCR. The data show approximately 240,000 clones, about 93% seen once. The specimen sequenced was PBMCs or T cells enriched from blood (not recorded which). These receptors all stem from a woman aged 18 to 35 who had recovered from COVID-19. Both conserved end residues are part of each CDR3. The order of the fields is J gene, clone size, V gene, CDR3 protein. Clone sizes are given selectively: once, few, many, or a class where the clone is expanded.

TRBJ1-1 - TRBV4-3 CASSQVGRGTEAFF
TRBJ2-1 - TRBV9 CASSVASGYNEQFF
TRBJ2-5 - TRBV4-2 CASSQRRAGVETQYF
TRBJ1-6 - TRBV11-3 CASSLSGSSYNSPLHF
TRBJ2-7 - TRBV11-3 CASRIHSPSYEQYF
TRBJ1-2 - TRBV3-1/TRBV3-2 CASSRSEGLLGYTF
TRBJ1-2 - TRBV11-2 CASSLKGQACLF
TRBJ2-1 - TRBV19 CASTSTGGRNEQFF
TRBJ1-1 - TRBV7-9 CASSQIGPNTEAFF
TRBJ1-2 - TRBV2 CASSRDSNYGYTF
TRBJ1-2 - TRBV27 CASREQGRDYGYTF
TRBJ2-7 once TRBV19 CASSPTAVYEQYF
TRBJ2-1 - TRBV20-1 CSASPGGAYNEQFF
TRBJ2-2 - TRBV2 CASRRLAGDSGELFF
TRBJ2-1 - TRBV28 CASSWGGNEQFF
TRBJ1-4 - TRBV5-1 CASSPRDRGGEKLFF
TRBJ1-6 once TRBV28 CASSSGQGNNSPLHF
TRBJ2-1 - TRBV27 CASSPTNRDYLYEQFF
TRBJ2-7 once TRBV10-3 CAISELASGPSEQYF
TRBJ2-3 once TRBV5-1 CASSLGQGAGTDTQYF
TRBJ1-3 - TRBV4-2 CASSQDPVSGNTIYF
TRBJ2-3 - TRBV5-5 CASSLASGITDTQYF
TRBJ2-5 - TRBV3-1/TRBV3-2 CASSQVRETQYF
TRBJ1-1 few TRBV28 CASSLPTGGQAFF
TRBJ2-1 - TRBV19 CASSPDSFTIRDNEQFF
TRBJ2-5 - TRBV7-9 CASSRGPLYQETQYF
TRBJ1-2 - TRBV28 CASSSGGGGYGYTF
TRBJ1-1 - TRBV20-1 CSASHTEAFF
TRBJ1-2 - TRBV7-2 CASSLQGQGGGYGYTF
TRBJ2-6 - TRBV9 CASSVPTSGANVLTF
TRBJ2-7 - TRBV9 CASSVSTGGVDEQYF
TRBJ1-2 - TRBV19 CASTTAATHGYTF
TRBJ2-7 - TRBV6-2/TRBV6-3 CASSYGASGSYEQYF
TRBJ2-1 - TRBV2 CASSRLAGSNEQFF
TRBJ1-2 - TRBV2 CASSPGTGGGYTF
TRBJ1-1 - TRBV3-1/TRBV3-2 CASSQDGGAFF
TRBJ2-1 - TRBV7-2 CASSLVFGGAGYEQFF
TRBJ1-4 once TRBV5-6 CASSYSGVYDEKLFF
TRBJ2-1 once TRBV11-2 CASRSGLAGEQFF
TRBJ2-1 - TRBV27 CASSLRASYNEQFF
TRBJ1-5 - TRBV4-1 CASSQGTGGDYQPQHF
TRBJ1-1 - TRBV5-5 CASSWAGGFPEAFF
TRBJ1-4 - TRBV5-1 CASSLAGQGNEKLFF
TRBJ2-1 - TRBV7-8 CASSQGLGSYNEQFF
TRBJ2-2 - TRBV5-5 CASSWYRENTGELFF
TRBJ2-1 - TRBV5-1 CASRLQGNEQFF
TRBJ1-2 once TRBV6-5 CASRRGLDGYTF
TRBJ2-7 - TRBV19 CASSSELAGGGTSYEQYF
TRBJ1-2 once TRBV27 CASSFGRGPGYGYTF
TRBJ1-6 - TRBV7-9 CASSLVGTGSNSPLHF
TRBJ2-2 - TRBV7-9 CASRLRQGDTGELFF
TRBJ1-2 - TRBV13 CASSFGDDYGYTF
TRBJ2-6 - TRBV24-1 CATSDPRGPGANVLTF
TRBJ2-7 once TRBV28 CASSFRVGDRIFYEQYF